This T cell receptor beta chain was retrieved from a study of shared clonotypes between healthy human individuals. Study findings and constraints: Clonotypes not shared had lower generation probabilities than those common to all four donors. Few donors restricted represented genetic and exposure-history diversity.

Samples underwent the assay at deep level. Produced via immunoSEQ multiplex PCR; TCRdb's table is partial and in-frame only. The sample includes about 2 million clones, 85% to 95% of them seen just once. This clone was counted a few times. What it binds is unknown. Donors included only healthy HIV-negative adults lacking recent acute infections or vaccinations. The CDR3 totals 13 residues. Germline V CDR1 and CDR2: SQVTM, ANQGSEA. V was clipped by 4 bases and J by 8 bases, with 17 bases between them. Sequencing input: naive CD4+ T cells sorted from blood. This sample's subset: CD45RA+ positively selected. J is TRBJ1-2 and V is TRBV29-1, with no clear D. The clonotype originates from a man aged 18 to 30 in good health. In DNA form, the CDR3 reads TGCAGCGTTGTCATAGCAGCCCTGAAGGGCTACACCTTC. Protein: CSVVIAALKGYTF.